These T cell receptor beta chains were read from a single sample in a study of radiation and T cells in renal cell carcinoma. Clones were sequenced by immunoSEQ multiplex PCR, and TCRdb holds only the in-frame ones, with some missing. The profile shows some 120,000 clones, more than 70% of them singletons. The material sequenced was blood, taken from a patient whose treatment included radiotherapy and nephrectomy. Every receptor here comes from a woman in her seventies with renal cell carcinoma. Each CDR3 is given with its conserved first and last residue. The order of the fields is V gene, D gene, J gene, CDR3 protein. D genes are given only for firm matches.

V gene: TRBV2; D gene: TRBD2; J gene: TRBJ2-1; CDR3 protein: CASSEELAGHGEQFF
V gene: TRBV6-5; D gene: .; J gene: TRBJ2-7; CDR3 protein: CASSYSRARSSYEQYF
V gene: TRBV5-5; D gene: .; J gene: TRBJ2-2; CDR3 protein: CAQRVTNTGELFF
V gene: TRBV6-1; D gene: TRBD1; J gene: TRBJ1-4; CDR3 protein: CASSAGPGQVATNEKLFF
V gene: TRBV5-4; D gene: .; J gene: TRBJ1-1; CDR3 protein: CASSGGGLNTEAFF
V gene: TRBV18; D gene: .; J gene: TRBJ2-5; CDR3 protein: CASSPPARGTQYF
V gene: TRBV11-3; D gene: .; J gene: TRBJ1-5; CDR3 protein: CASSLGRGDQPQHF
V gene: TRBV9; D gene: .; J gene: TRBJ2-5; CDR3 protein: CASSGGQPSETQYF
V gene: TRBV7-9; D gene: TRBD1; J gene: TRBJ2-3; CDR3 protein: CASSSDRERTDTQYF
V gene: TRBV7-6; D gene: TRBD1; J gene: TRBJ2-3; CDR3 protein: CASSLVGFGTGADTQYF
V gene: TRBV5-1; D gene: .; J gene: TRBJ2-2; CDR3 protein: CASSLDSVNTGELFF
V gene: TRBV11-3; D gene: TRBD2; J gene: TRBJ2-5; CDR3 protein: CASSQTSGGRETQYF
V gene: TRBV5-5; D gene: .; J gene: TRBJ2-5; CDR3 protein: CASSAEQTQYF
V gene: TRBV5-1; D gene: .; J gene: TRBJ2-7; CDR3 protein: CASSSTTTSTYEQYF
V gene: TRBV4-2; D gene: TRBD1; J gene: TRBJ1-5; CDR3 protein: CASSQTPGQVRQPQHF
V gene: TRBV29-1; D gene: .; J gene: TRBJ2-3; CDR3 protein: CSVEDPQGLDTQYF
V gene: TRBV5-4; D gene: .; J gene: TRBJ2-5; CDR3 protein: CASSRKEQETQYF
V gene: TRBV6-4; D gene: TRBD2; J gene: TRBJ2-3; CDR3 protein: CASSDRSGGTDTQYF
V gene: TRBV4-2; D gene: .; J gene: TRBJ2-7; CDR3 protein: CASSQVMAAVRSEQYF
V gene: TRBV10-1; D gene: TRBD1; J gene: TRBJ2-7; CDR3 protein: CASSRTGHYEQYF